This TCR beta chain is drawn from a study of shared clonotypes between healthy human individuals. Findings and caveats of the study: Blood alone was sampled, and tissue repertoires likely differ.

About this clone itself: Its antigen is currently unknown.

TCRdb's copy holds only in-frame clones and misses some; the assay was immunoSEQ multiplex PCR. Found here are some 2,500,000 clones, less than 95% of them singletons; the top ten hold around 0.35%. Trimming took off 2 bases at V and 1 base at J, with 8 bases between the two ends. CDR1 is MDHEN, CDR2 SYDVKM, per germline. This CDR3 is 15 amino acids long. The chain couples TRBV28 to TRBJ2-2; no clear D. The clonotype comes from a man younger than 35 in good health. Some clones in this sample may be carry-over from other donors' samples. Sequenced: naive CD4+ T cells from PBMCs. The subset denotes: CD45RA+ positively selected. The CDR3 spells CASSLPQMNTGELFF. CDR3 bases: TGTGCCAGCAGTTTACCGCAGATGAACACCGGGGAGCTGTTTTTT. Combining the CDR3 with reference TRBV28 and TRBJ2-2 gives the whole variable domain DVKVTQSSRYLVKRTGEKVFLECVQDMDHENMFWYRQDPGLGLRLIYFSYDVKMKEKGDIPEGYSVSREKKERFSLILESASTNQTSMYLCASSLPQMNTGELFFGEGSRLTVL.